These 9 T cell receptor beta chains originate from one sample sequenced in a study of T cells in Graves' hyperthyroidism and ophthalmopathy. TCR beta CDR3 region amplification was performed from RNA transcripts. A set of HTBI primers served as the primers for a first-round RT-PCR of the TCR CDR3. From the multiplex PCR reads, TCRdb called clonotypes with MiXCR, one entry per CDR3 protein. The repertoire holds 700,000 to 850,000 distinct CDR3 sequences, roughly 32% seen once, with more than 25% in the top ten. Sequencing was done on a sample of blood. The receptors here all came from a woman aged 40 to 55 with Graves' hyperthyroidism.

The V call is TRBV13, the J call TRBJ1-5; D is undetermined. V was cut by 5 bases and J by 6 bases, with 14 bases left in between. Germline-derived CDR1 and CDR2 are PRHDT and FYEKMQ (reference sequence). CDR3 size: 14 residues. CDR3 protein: CASSLGGGFQPQHF. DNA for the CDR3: TGTGCCAGCAGCCTGGGCGGTGGATTTCAGCCCCAGCATTTT.

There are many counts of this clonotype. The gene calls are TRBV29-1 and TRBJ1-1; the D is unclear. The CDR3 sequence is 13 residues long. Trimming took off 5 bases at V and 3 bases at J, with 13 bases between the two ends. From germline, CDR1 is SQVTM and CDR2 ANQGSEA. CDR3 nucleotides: TGCAGCGTTTATTGGGGTGGAGACACTGAAGCTTTCTTT. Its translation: CSVYWGGDTEAFF.

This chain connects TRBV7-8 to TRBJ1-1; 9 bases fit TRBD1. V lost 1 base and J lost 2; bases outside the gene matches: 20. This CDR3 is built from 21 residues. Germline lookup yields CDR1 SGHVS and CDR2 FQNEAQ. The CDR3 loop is CASSLGLGSGQGHITNTEAFF. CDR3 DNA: TGTGCCAGCAGCTTAGGATTGGGGTCGGGACAGGGACATATTACAAACACTGAAGCTTTCTTT.

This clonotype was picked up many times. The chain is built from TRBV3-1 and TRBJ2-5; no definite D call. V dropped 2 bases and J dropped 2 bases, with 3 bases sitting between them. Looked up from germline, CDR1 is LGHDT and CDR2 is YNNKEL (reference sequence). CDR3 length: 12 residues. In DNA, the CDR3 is TGTGCCAGCAGCCAATTACAAGAGACCCAGTACTTC. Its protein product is CASSQLQETQYF.

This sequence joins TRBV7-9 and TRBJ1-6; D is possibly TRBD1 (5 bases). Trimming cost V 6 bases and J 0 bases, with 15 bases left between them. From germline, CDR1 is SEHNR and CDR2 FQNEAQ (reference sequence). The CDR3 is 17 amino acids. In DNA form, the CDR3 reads TGTGCCAGCAGTGATTGGGGCGGTAGCTCCTATAATTCACCCCTCCACTTT. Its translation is CASSDWGGSSYNSPLHF. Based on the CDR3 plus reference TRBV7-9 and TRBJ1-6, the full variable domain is DTGVSQNPRHKITKRGQNVTFRCDPISEHNRLYWYRQTLGQGPEFLTYFQNEAQLEKSRLLSDRFSAERPKGSFSTLEIQRTEQGDSAMYLCASSDWGGSSYNSPLHFGNGTRLTVT.

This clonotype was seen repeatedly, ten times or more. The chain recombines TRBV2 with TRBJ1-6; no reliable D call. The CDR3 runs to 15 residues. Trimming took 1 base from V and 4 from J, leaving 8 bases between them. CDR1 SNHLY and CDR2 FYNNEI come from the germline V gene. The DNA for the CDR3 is TGTGCCAGCAGTGAAGGACACCCATATAATTCACCCCTCCACTTT. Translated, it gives CASSEGHPYNSPLHF. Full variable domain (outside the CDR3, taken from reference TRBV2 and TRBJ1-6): EPEVTQTPSHQVTQMGQEVILRCVPISNHLYFYWYRQILGQKVEFLVSFYNNEISEKSEIFDDQFSVERPDGSNFTLKIRSTKLEDSAMYFCASSEGHPYNSPLHFGNGTRLTVT.

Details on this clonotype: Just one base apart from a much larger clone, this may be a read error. The CDR3 sequence is CASSLTLEANVLTF. The DNA for the CDR3 is TGTGCCAGCAGTCTCACCCTTGAGGCCAACGTCCTGACTTTC. The genes are TRBV12-3 or TRBV12-4 and TRBJ2-6; D gene uncertain. Between the trimmed V and J ends, which lost 5 bases and 6 bases, there was a span of 11 bases. This CDR3 is built from 14 residues.

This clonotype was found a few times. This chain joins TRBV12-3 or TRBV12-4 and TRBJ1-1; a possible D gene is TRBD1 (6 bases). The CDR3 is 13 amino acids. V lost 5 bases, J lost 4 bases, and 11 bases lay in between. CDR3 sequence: CASSAGAATEAFF. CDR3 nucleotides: TGTGCCAGCAGTGCAGGGGCGGCCACTGAAGCTTTCTTT.

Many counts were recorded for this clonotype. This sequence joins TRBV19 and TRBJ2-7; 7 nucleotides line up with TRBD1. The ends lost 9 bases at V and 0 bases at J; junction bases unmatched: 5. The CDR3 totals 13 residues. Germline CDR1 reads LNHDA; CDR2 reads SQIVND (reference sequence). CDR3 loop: CASRDSASYEQYF. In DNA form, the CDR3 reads TGTGCCAGCCGGGACAGTGCCTCCTACGAGCAGTACTTC.